These 2 T cell receptor beta chains were all obtained from the same sample, sequenced in a study of T cells and Merkel cell carcinoma outcomes. Measured with immunoSEQ multiplex PCR; TCRdb has only the in-frame clones, and not every one. Found here are hundreds of clones, around nine tenths of them singletons; the top ten hold about 12%. The sequenced material came from tumor tissue from Merkel cell carcinoma. All receptors derive from a human donor with Merkel cell carcinoma.

Worth noting for this clone: In the same sample, other DNA sequences code for this CDR3. This sequence joins TRBV11-3 and TRBJ2-3; no clear D gene. Germline CDR1 and CDR2: SGHNT and YENEEA. This CDR3 is 13 amino acids long. V lost 3 bases and J 3 bases, leaving 7 bases between the germline ends. CDR3 region: CASSFMGTDTQYF. As DNA, the CDR3 is TGTGCCAGCAGCTTTATGGGTACAGATACGCAGTATTTT.

The V call is TRBV5-4, the J call TRBJ2-1, with D perhaps given as TRBD1 or TRBD2 (6 bases each). CDR1 is SGHNT, CDR2 YYREEE, per germline (reference sequence). The CDR3 has 16 amino acids. The germline V and J ends were trimmed by 2 bases and 7 bases, with 19 bases remaining between them. The CDR3 protein is CASSFQGRGGFNEQFF. The CDR3 coding sequence is TGTGCCAGCAGCTTCCAGGGGCGAGGGGGGTTTAATGAGCAGTTCTTC. The full variable domain, rest sourced from reference TRBV5-4 and TRBJ2-1, is ETGVTQSPTHLIKTRGQQVTLRCSSQSGHNTVSWYQQALGQGPQFIFQYYREEENGRGNFPPRFSGLQFPNYSSELNVNALELDDSALYLCASSFQGRGGFNEQFFGPGTRLTVL.